The rows below give T cell receptor beta chains drawn from one sample of a study of shared T cell receptors in the human thymus. The data were produced by immunoSEQ multiplex PCR, yet TCRdb's version contains in-frame clones alone and is incomplete. The sample shows approximately 580,000 clones, around three quarters of them seen only once. The data also belong to a second study, concerning human thymus T cells.

The specimen sequenced was thymocytes. These receptors were obtained from a boy in the first two years of life with a congenital heart defect. The CDR3 runs from the conserved cysteine through the conserved F or W. D genes are given only for firm matches. Clone size appears in some rows only: once, few, many, or a class for an expanded clone.

TRBV14	.	TRBJ2-7	TRBD2	TGTGCCAGCAGCCAAGGATCTCCGGGACTAGCGAGCGACGAGCAGTACTTC	CASSQGSPGLASDEQYF
TRBV4-3	few	TRBJ2-3	TRBD2	TGCGCCAGCAGCCAATCCAGACTAGCGGGAGGGCTAGATCGTACAGATACGCAGTATTTT	CASSQSRLAGGLDRTDTQYF
TRBV28	.	TRBJ2-1	.	TGTGCCAGCAGTTTAAACGGGTTTAAGTACAATGAGCAGTTCTTC	CASSLNGFKYNEQFF
TRBV6-1	once	TRBJ2-5	.	TGTGCCAGCATCCCGGGACACTACCAAGAGACCCAGTACTTC	CASIPGHYQETQYF
TRBV21-1	few	TRBJ2-1	.	TGTGCCAGACCTAGCGGAAGCTCCTACAATGAGCAGTTCTTC	CARPSGSSYNEQFF
TRBV11-2	.	TRBJ2-7	.	TGTGCCAGCAGCTTAGCCCAGGGCGACTACGAGCAGTACTTC	CASSLAQGDYEQYF
TRBV6-1	.	TRBJ2-5	TRBD2	TGTGCCAGCAGGGAAGGACAGGCGTCTGATGAAAATGTAGCGGGAGGAGAGACCCAGTACTTC	CASREGQASDENVAGGETQYF
TRBV7-9	.	TRBJ2-5	TRBD2	TGTGCCAGCAGCTTAGAGGGGCTAGCGGGAGGCTTCCAAGAGACCCAGTACTTC	CASSLEGLAGGFQETQYF
TRBV9	.	TRBJ1-1	.	TGTGCCAGCAGCGCCCAGGGACAAACTAACACTGAAGCTTTCTTT	CASSAQGQTNTEAFF
TRBV12-5	once	TRBJ2-3	TRBD2	TGTGCTAGTGGTTGGAATAAGCGGGAGAGAGATACGCAGTATTTT	CASGWNKRERDTQYF
TRBV27	.	TRBJ2-7	TRBD2	TGTGCCAGCAGTGGACCCAGCGGGAGGGACTACGAGCAGTACTTC	CASSGPSGRDYEQYF
TRBV6-1	.	TRBJ2-3	TRBD2	TGTGCCAGCAGTGAACTAGCGGGTCCACGCACAGATACGCAGTATTTT	CASSELAGPRTDTQYF
TRBV4-3	.	TRBJ2-1	.	TGCGCCAGCAGCCGCCGGGACGCGGGGCCGCATGAGCAGTTCTTC	CASSRRDAGPHEQFF
TRBV18	few	TRBJ2-7	TRBD1	TGTGCCAGCTCACCACTAGTGAGCAGGGGGCTATCCTACGAGCAGTACTTC	CASSPLVSRGLSYEQYF
TRBV7-9	.	TRBJ2-7	.	TGTGCCAGCAGCTTAGCGTCGAGCAGGCACTACGAGCAGTACTTC	CASSLASSRHYEQYF
TRBV4-2	.	TRBJ2-1	TRBD2	TGTGCCAGCAGCCAAGGCGGGACTAGGGGTGTCGATGAGCAGTTCTTC	CASSQGGTRGVDEQFF
TRBV15	once	TRBJ2-5	.	TGTGCCACCAGCAGAGTCACGGGACTCCAAGAGACCCAGTACTTC	CATSRVTGLQETQYF
TRBV25-1	.	TRBJ2-7	.	TGTGCCAGCAGTGCTTCAGGTGGGGAGCAGTACTTC	CASSASGGEQYF
TRBV5-6	.	TRBJ2-3	.	TGTGCCAGCAGCTTGGGAGCGGGAGATACGCAGTATTTT	CASSLGAGDTQYF
TRBV27	.	TRBJ1-5	TRBD1	TGTGCCAGCAGTTCCCACAGGGGGAATCAGCCCCAGCATTTT	CASSSHRGNQPQHF
TRBV7-6	.	TRBJ2-5	.	TGTGCCAGCAGCTTAGTGGCTCCCGGGGGAGAGACCCAGTACTTC	CASSLVAPGGETQYF
TRBV28	.	TRBJ2-5	.	TGTGCCAGCAGTTGGAAAAAAGGAGGAGAGACCCAGTACTTC	CASSWKKGGETQYF
TRBV30	.	TRBJ1-2	TRBD1	TGTGCCTGGAGTGGACGGACAGGGGCAAATGGCTACACCTTC	CAWSGRTGANGYTF
TRBV21-1	.	TRBJ1-5	.	TGTGCCAGCAGGGGAGACCGCAATCAGCCCCAGCATTTT	CASRGDRNQPQHF
TRBV23-1	.	TRBJ2-5	.	TGCGCCAGCAGTCAATCGATGGCAGGGCAAGAGACCCAGTACTTC	CASSQSMAGQETQYF
TRBV7-2	.	TRBJ2-3	.	TGTGCCAGCAGCTTCTTGCGGAGTAGCACAGATACGCAGTATTTT	CASSFLRSSTDTQYF
TRBV19	once	TRBJ2-1	TRBD1	TGTGCCAGTAGTCATATCGGACAGGGGGAACCCTACAATGAGCAGTTCTTC	CASSHIGQGEPYNEQFF
TRBV7-2	.	TRBJ2-7	TRBD2	TGTGCCAGCAGGTTCGCGGGAGGCTACGAGCAGTACTTC	CASRFAGGYEQYF
TRBV19	.	TRBJ1-5	.	TGTGCCAGTACTCCTCAGACAGAAGGGCATAGCAATCAGCCCCAGCATTTT	CASTPQTEGHSNQPQHF